These 29 T cell receptor beta chains came from one sample sequenced in a study of regulatory T cells in long-lasting Graves disease. Through Arm-PCR of CDR3 regions and iRepertoire HTBI primers, TCR beta libraries were built. TCRdb processed the multiplex PCR reads anew with MiXCR; each CDR3 protein has one entry. The sample has a few hundred thousand distinct CDR3 sequences; 20% to 25% are singletons. This sample's time point: persistent/refractory GD, antithyroid drugs over 5 years with positive TRAb. PBMC RNA was the source of the TCR library. Sample: peripheral blood mononuclear cells (PBMCs), taken when the disease was refractory, from a patient treated with antithyroid drugs. These TCRs come from a female donor with Graves disease.

V is TRBV6-1 and J is TRBJ1-6, with TRBD1 matching 8 bases. The CDR3 extends over 14 amino acids. Germline CDR1 MNHNS, CDR2 SASEGT. The J segment lost 10 bases and the V segment lost 10 bases, leaving 12 bases of the junction unmatched. The CDR3 spells CATRTGSLSSPLHF. The DNA for the CDR3 is TGTGCCACCAGGACAGGGTCTCTTTCCTCACCCCTCCACTTT.

This clonotype was seen ten or more times. The genes are TRBV12-3 or TRBV12-4 and TRBJ2-2, with TRBD1 as a possible D gene (5 bases). Trimming stripped 5 bases from V and 6 bases from J, with 13 bases between. There are 14 residues in the CDR3. CDR3 sequence: CASSRAVGAGELFF. The CDR3, as DNA: TGTGCCAGCAGTAGGGCGGTAGGGGCCGGGGAGCTGTTTTTT.

In this sample, this clonotype turned up many times. The chain employs TRBV28 and TRBJ2-7, with TRBD1 matching over 11 bases. The CDR3 totals 15 residues. CDR1 MDHEN and CDR2 SYDVKM come from the germline V gene. V was clipped by 7 bases and J by 3 bases; unmatched bases: 8. The CDR3 loop reads CASTRPGQGVYEQYF. CDR3 coding DNA: TGTGCCAGCACCAGACCGGGACAGGGGGTCTACGAGCAGTACTTC.

The chain's CDR3 is CASSQPGQPQHF. CDR3 DNA sequence: TGTGCCTCCTCCCAGCCAGGACAGCCCCAGCATTTT. V usage is TRBV30 and J usage is TRBJ1-5, with D unclear. CDR3 size: 12 residues. Germline V gives CDR1 GTSNPN, CDR2 SVGIG (reference sequence). Trimming removed 7 bases from V and 7 bases from J, with 14 bases in between.

This clonotype occurred many times. This chain uses TRBV6-2 or TRBV6-3 with TRBJ2-5; 8 nucleotides agree with TRBD2. CDR3 length: 15 amino acids. Germline lookup yields CDR1 MNHEY and CDR2 SVGEGT. The trim removed 5 bases at V and 4 bases at J, leaving 9 bases unmatched. Here the CDR3 reads CASSRSGIGGETQYF. CDR3 DNA sequence: TGTGCCAGCAGTCGTAGCGGGATAGGTGGAGAGACCCAGTACTTC.

In this sample, this clonotype turned up many times. This chain uses TRBV2 with TRBJ1-1, with a possible D match to TRBD1 (5 bases). The CDR3 is made up of 16 amino acids. The V gene lost 3 bases and the J gene lost 1 base, with 15 bases spanning the gap. Germline-derived CDR1 and CDR2 are SNHLY and FYNNEI. The CDR3 loop reads CASSEGGPGRNTEAFF. The CDR3 region has the DNA TGTGCCAGCAGTGAGGGGGGACCTGGAAGGAACACTGAAGCTTTCTTT.

In this sample, this clonotype turned up many times. The rearrangement uses TRBV27 and TRBJ2-7; 7 nucleotides match TRBD2. Trimming took 4 bases from V and 2 from J; bases not matched to a gene: 5. The CDR3 sequence is 14 residues long. Germline values: CDR1 MNHEY, CDR2 SMNVEV (reference sequence). The chain's CDR3 is CASSSGLKPYEQYF. CDR3 nucleotides: TGTGCCAGCAGTTCGGGACTAAAGCCCTACGAGCAGTACTTC.

This clonotype was counted at least ten times. The chain links TRBV10-3 to TRBJ2-7, with 11 nucleotides matching TRBD1. CDR3 length equals 13 residues. The junction had 1 base not matched to a gene; V was cut back by 4 bases and J by 5 bases. CDR1 ENHRY and CDR2 SYGVKD come from the germline V gene. CDR3 nucleotide sequence: TGTGCCATCAGTGGGACAGGGGGCGACGAGCAGTACTTC. Amino acids: CAISGTGGDEQYF.

The chain uses TRBV20-1 and TRBJ2-3; tentatively, D is TRBD2 (6 bases). The germline V gene encodes CDR1 DFQATT and CDR2 SNEGSKA (reference sequence). CDR3 length: 14 residues. Trimming pared 1 base from V and 4 bases from J, leaving 12 bases between. Here the CDR3 reads CSARGSTRADTQYF. The CDR3 DNA is TGCAGTGCTAGAGGCTCGACTAGAGCAGATACGCAGTATTTT.

This clonotype was seen at least ten times. This sequence joins TRBV7-9 and TRBJ1-2; D unclear. CDR1 SEHNR and CDR2 FQNEAQ come from the germline V gene (reference sequence). The ends were cut back, 1 base at V and 8 bases at J, with 14 bases in the middle. The CDR3 length is 14 residues. The CDR3 here is CASSLDGGLSGYTF. The CDR3 nucleotides read TGTGCCAGCAGCTTAGATGGCGGTCTATCGGGCTACACCTTC.

In the case of this clonotype: A clone one base away is much larger, so this may be a read error. The chain is built from TRBV28 and TRBJ1-1, with 9 bases fitting TRBD1. The CDR3 is 14 residues long. From germline, CDR1 is MDHEN and CDR2 SYDVKM. The CDR3 reads CAVLHGTGFTEVFF. CDR3 in DNA: TGTGCCGTACTCCACGGGACAGGGTTCACTGAAGTTTTCTTT.

This clonotype was recorded many times. The V and J genes are TRBV7-9 and TRBJ2-7; D unresolved. V dropped 1 base and J dropped 7 bases, with 8 bases sitting between them. From germline, CDR1 is SEHNR and CDR2 FQNEAQ (reference sequence). The CDR3 loop spans 12 amino acids. The CDR3 DNA reads TGTGCCAGCAGCTTAGTAGGTGTTGAGCAGTACTTC. Its translation: CASSLVGVEQYF. Full variable domain (outside the CDR3, taken from reference TRBV7-9 and TRBJ2-7): DTGVSQNPRHKITKRGQNVTFRCDPISEHNRLYWYRQTLGQGPEFLTYFQNEAQLEKSRLLSDRFSAERPKGSFSTLEIQRTEQGDSAMYLCASSLVGVEQYFGPGTRLTVT.

The genes are TRBV20-1 and TRBJ1-5, with D maybe TRBD1 (5 bases). The CDR3 extends over 15 amino acids. With 3 bases removed from V and 1 base from J, the gap between germline ends came to 13 bases. Germline V gene data show CDR1 as DFQATT and CDR2 as SNEGSKA (reference sequence). This CDR3 reads CSAREQDLSNQPQHF. The DNA of the CDR3 is TGCAGTGCTAGGGAACAGGATCTAAGCAATCAGCCCCAGCATTTT.

The gene calls are TRBV5-1 and TRBJ2-7; D not certain. V was shortened by 0 bases and J by 0 bases, with 10 bases between the two germline ends. The CDR3 runs to 15 residues. CDR1 is SGHRS, CDR2 YFSETQ, per germline. In DNA, the CDR3 is TGCGCCAGCAGCTTGGATGGGGTGAGCTCCTACGAGCAGTACTTC. Its translation is CASSLDGVSSYEQYF.

This chain uses TRBV12-3 or TRBV12-4 with TRBJ2-7; the D is unclear. Trimming took 8 bases from V and 1 from J, leaving 12 bases between them. CDR3 length: 13 residues. The CDR3 nucleotides are TGTGCCAGCGGTTCGTCCGAGTCCTACGAGCAGTACTTC. Translation gives CASGSSESYEQYF.

This clonotype was counted a few times. A much larger clone lies one base from this, so it may be a read error. The chain uses TRBV12-3 or TRBV12-4 and TRBJ1-5; 12 nucleotides agree with TRBD1. Unmatched junction bases numbered 7, after V lost 4 bases and J lost 9 bases. CDR3 size: 15 residues. The CDR3 reads CASSSSGTGGRPQHF. In DNA, the CDR3 is TGTGCCAGCAGTTCCTCCGGGACAGGGGGCCGGCCCCAGCATTTT.

This clonotype has at least ten counts. The chain has TRBV30 and TRBJ2-7, with TRBD2 matching 7 bases. Germline-derived CDR1 and CDR2 are GTSNPN and SVGIG (reference sequence). The V and J ends lost 0 bases and 3 bases, in that order; junction bases with no gene match: 11. This CDR3 has 16 amino acids. The CDR3 sequence is CAWSVTRLAELYEQYF. The CDR3 DNA reads as TGTGCCTGGAGTGTAACGAGGCTAGCGGAACTCTACGAGCAGTACTTC.

In this sample, this clonotype turned up many times. J is TRBJ2-7 and V is TRBV6-1; 7 bases are shared with TRBD2. Germline V gene data show CDR1 as MNHNS and CDR2 as SASEGT. V gave up 10 bases and J gave up 2 bases; unmatched junction bases: 8. The CDR3 spans 13 residues. CDR3: CAILGLTTYEQYF. The CDR3 coding sequence is TGTGCCATCCTGGGACTAACTACCTACGAGCAGTACTTC.

The chain links TRBV7-2 to TRBJ2-1; D ambiguous. Per germline, CDR1 SGHTA and CDR2 FQGNSA. The CDR3 is 13 residues long. V lost 1 base to trimming and J lost 9 bases, with 10 bases between them. The CDR3 region is CASSLGSRSEQFF. The CDR3 nucleotides are TGTGCCAGCAGCTTAGGCTCTAGAAGTGAGCAGTTCTTC.

This clonotype turned up a few times. The chain joins TRBV5-1 to TRBJ2-4; no firm D call. The CDR3 covers 14 residues. The germline CDR1 and CDR2 sequences are SGHRS and YFSETQ. The V and J ends lost 0 bases and 6 bases respectively, with 10 bases between them. The CDR3 DNA is TGCGCCAGCAGCTTGGATGGCCGGGCAAACATTCAGTACTTC. Residues: CASSLDGRANIQYF.

This clonotype was detected many times. DNA for the CDR3: TGTGCCAGCAGTCACACCTTTAAAGGGGGCTATGGCTACACCTTC. Protein: CASSHTFKGGYGYTF. The chain combines TRBV6-1 with TRBJ1-2, with D perhaps matching TRBD1 (6 bases). Looked up from germline, CDR1 is MNHNS and CDR2 is SASEGT. Trimming took off 5 bases at V and 4 bases at J, with 17 bases between the two ends. CDR3 size: 15 residues.

This clonotype was detected many times. The CDR3 spells CAISEGTGREKLFF. As DNA, the CDR3 is TGTGCCATCAGTGAGGGGACAGGACGTGAAAAACTGTTTTTT. The chain couples TRBV10-3 to TRBJ1-4; TRBD1 matches at 8 bases. This CDR3 comprises 14 residues. Trimming at V came to 2 bases and at J to 7 bases, leaving 3 bases not matched to a gene. Per the germline V gene, CDR1 is ENHRY and CDR2 is SYGVKD.

In the case of this clonotype: The junction and the germline gene differ at one end; a read error may be behind it. The chain employs TRBV19 and TRBJ2-5, with D hard to call. Germline V gene data show CDR1 as LNHDA and CDR2 as SQIVND (reference sequence). The CDR3 spans 12 residues. CDR3 in DNA: TGTGCCAGTAGTTCCTCCTCAGAGAGCCAGTACTTC. This sequence encodes CASSSSSESQYF.

This clonotype appeared a few times. V is TRBV12-3 or TRBV12-4 and J is TRBJ1-3; 8 nucleotides align to TRBD1. The trim removed 1 base at V and 3 bases at J, leaving 2 bases unmatched. The CDR3 contains 15 residues. As DNA, the CDR3 is TGTGCCAGCAGTTTAGGCAGGGGGCATGGAAACACCATATATTTT. Translating it yields CASSLGRGHGNTIYF.

This clonotype was counted ten times or more. This chain links TRBV6-1 with TRBJ1-5, with unresolved D. The V end was cut by 6 bases, the J end by 0 bases, with 6 bases between. The CDR3 length is 13 residues. The germline V gene has CDR1 MNHNS and CDR2 SASEGT. The CDR3 here is CASRSHSNQPQHF. CDR3 sequence (DNA): TGTGCCAGCAGATCACATAGCAATCAGCCCCAGCATTTT.

In this sample, this clonotype turned up many times. The chain employs TRBV3-1 and TRBJ1-2; the D gene is possibly TRBD1 (6 bases). This CDR3 region has 13 residues. Germline V CDR1 and CDR2: LGHDT, YNNKEL (reference sequence). Trimming pared 3 bases from V and 8 bases from J, leaving 13 bases between. The CDR3 sequence: CASSQSQGVGYTF. The CDR3 nucleotides read TGTGCCAGCAGCCAGTCACAGGGTGTCGGCTACACCTTC.

This clonotype was observed many times. The chain links TRBV28 to TRBJ1-1; 7 nucleotides line up with TRBD1. From germline, CDR1 is MDHEN and CDR2 SYDVKM. The CDR3 runs to 15 residues. The V gene end was trimmed by 1 base and the J gene end by 8 bases; junction bases not matched to a gene: 10. In DNA, the CDR3 is TGTGCCAGCAGTTTATTCATTGGTGGGACAGAAGAAGCTTTCTTT. The encoded protein is CASSLFIGGTEEAFF.

In its sample, this clonotype was seen a few times. The chain carries TRBV7-3 and TRBJ2-2, with D perhaps matching TRBD2 (5 bases). The CDR3 sequence is 15 residues long. Per germline, CDR1 SGHTA and CDR2 FQGTGA. Trimming left V 4 bases short and J 5 bases short, with 14 bases between. CDR3 sequence: CASSSVRGGTGELFF. In DNA, the CDR3 is TGTGCCAGCAGCTCCGTTCGGGGTGGAACCGGGGAGCTGTTTTTT.

The chain uses TRBV29-1 and TRBJ1-3; D unresolved. This CDR3 is 14 amino acids long. V gave up 4 bases and J gave up 4 bases, with 14 bases separating them. Per germline, CDR1 SQVTM and CDR2 ANQGSEA. The CDR3 DNA reads as TGCAGCGTTGTCCAAACGGGCAGGGGAAACACCATATATTTT. Protein product: CSVVQTGRGNTIYF.